This paragraph covers one T cell receptor beta chain sequence. Sequenced by immunoSEQ multiplex PCR; TCRdb stores in-frame clones only, minus some. The sample gives over 200,000 clones, 85% of which show up once; roughly 20% is in the top ten. These data come from a study of blood T cell repertoires in COVID-19. The specimen sequenced was PBMCs or T cells enriched from blood (not recorded which). The sequence derives from a man in his forties who had recovered from COVID-19.

The DNA for the CDR3 is TGTGCCAGCAGCATTGGGGGGGCAAGGGAGACCCAGTACTTC. It is translated as CASSIGGARETQYF. This sequence joins TRBV7-2 and TRBJ2-5; D perhaps matches TRBD2 (7 bases). The ends were cut back, 5 bases at V and 5 bases at J, with 15 bases in the middle. Germline CDR1 reads SGHTA; CDR2 reads FQGNSA. This CDR3 is built from 14 residues.